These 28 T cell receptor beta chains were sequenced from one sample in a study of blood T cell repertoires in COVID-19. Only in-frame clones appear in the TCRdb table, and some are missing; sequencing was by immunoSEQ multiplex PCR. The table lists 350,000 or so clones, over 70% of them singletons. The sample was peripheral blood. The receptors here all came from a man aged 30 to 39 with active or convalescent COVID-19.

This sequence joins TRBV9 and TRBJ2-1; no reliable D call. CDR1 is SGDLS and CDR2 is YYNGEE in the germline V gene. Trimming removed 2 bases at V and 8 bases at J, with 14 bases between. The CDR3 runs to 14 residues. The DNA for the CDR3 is TGTGCCAGCAGCGTCTTGCCCGAGTTAGATGAGCAGTTCTTC. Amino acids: CASSVLPELDEQFF.

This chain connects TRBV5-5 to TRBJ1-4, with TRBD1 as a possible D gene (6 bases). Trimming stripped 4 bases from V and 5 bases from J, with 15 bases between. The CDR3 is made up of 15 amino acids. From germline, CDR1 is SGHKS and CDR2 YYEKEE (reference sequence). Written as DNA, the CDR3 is TGTGCCAGCAGCGGGCAGGGGTTGGGGAATGAAAAACTGTTTTTT. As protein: CASSGQGLGNEKLFF.

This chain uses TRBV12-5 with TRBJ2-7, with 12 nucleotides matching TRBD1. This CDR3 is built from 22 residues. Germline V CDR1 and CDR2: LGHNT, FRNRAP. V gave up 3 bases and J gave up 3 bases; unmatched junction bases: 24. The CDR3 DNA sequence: TGTGCTAGTGGTTTCATCCGGGACAGGGGGCTCCACCCAAGCGGGACCCTCTACGAGCAGTACTTC. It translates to CASGFIRDRGLHPSGTLYEQYF.

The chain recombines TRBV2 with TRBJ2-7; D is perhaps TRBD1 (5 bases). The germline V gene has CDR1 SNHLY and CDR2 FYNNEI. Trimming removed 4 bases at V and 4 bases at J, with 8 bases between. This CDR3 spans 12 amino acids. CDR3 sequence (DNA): TGTGCCAGCAGTGGACAGCAATACGAGCAGTACTTC. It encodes CASSGQQYEQYF.

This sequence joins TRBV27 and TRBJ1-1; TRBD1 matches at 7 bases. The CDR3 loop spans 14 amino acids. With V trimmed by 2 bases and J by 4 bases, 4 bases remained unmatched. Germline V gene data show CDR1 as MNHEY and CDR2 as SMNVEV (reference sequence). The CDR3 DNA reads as TGTGCCAGCAGTTTAAAGGGGGCCCGCACTGAAGCTTTCTTT. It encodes CASSLKGARTEAFF.

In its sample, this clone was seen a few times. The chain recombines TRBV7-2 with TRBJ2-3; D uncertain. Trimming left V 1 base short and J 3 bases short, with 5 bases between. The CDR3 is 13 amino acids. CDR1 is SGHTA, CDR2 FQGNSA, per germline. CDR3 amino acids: CASSLVQTDTQYF. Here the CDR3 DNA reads TGTGCCAGCAGCTTAGTGCAGACAGATACGCAGTATTTT.

CDR3 nucleotide sequence: TGCGCCAGCAGCCTTGCTACCGGGACTAGCGCCGGGGAGCTGTTTTTT. This gives the protein CASSLATGTSAGELFF. The chain has TRBV4-3 and TRBJ2-2, with TRBD2 matching 10 bases. V lost 4 bases to trimming and J lost 6 bases; unmatched junction nucleotides: 8. The CDR3 contains 16 residues. Germline loops: CDR1 LGHNA, CDR2 YSLEER.

CDR3: CAWSGDRGRTEAFF. DNA of the CDR3: TGTGCCTGGAGTGGGGACCGGGGGAGGACTGAAGCTTTCTTT. The chain is built from TRBV30 and TRBJ1-1; D might be TRBD1 (5 bases). The CDR3 extends over 14 amino acids. Germline loops: CDR1 GTSNPN, CDR2 SVGIG (reference sequence). The V and J ends lost 1 base and 5 bases respectively, with 14 bases between them. The full variable domain, with the rest looked up from reference TRBV30 and TRBJ1-1, is SQTIHQWPATLVQPVGSPLSLECTVEGTSNPNLYWYRQAAGRGLQLLFYSVGIGQISSEVPQNLSASRPQDRQFILSSKKLLLSDSGFYLCAWSGDRGRTEAFFGQGTRLTVV.

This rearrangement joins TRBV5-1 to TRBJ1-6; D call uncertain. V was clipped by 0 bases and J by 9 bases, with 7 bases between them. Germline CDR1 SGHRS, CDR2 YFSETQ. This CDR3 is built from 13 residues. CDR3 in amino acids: CASSLELGSPLHF. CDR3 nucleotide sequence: TGCGCCAGCAGCTTGGAACTCGGTTCACCCCTCCACTTT.

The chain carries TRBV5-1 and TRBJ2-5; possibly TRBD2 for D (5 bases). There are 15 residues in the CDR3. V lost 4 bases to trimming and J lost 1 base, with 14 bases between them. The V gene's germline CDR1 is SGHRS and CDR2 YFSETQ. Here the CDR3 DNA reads TGCGCCAGCAGCAGCTCCGGGGTAGGCCAAGAGACCCAGTACTTC. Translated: CASSSSGVGQETQYF.

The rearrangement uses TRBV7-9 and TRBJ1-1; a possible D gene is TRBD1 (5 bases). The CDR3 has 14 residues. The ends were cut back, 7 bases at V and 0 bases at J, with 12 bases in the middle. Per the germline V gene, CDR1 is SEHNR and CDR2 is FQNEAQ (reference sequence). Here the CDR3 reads CASTQGSLNTEAFF. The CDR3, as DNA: TGTGCCAGCACCCAGGGCAGTTTGAACACTGAAGCTTTCTTT.

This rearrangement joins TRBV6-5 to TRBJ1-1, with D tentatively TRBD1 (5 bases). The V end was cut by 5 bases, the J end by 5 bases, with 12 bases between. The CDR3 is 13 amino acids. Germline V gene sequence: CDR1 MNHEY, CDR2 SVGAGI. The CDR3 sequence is CASSLPGFTEAFF. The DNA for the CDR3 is TGTGCCAGCAGTCTTCCAGGGTTTACTGAAGCTTTCTTT.

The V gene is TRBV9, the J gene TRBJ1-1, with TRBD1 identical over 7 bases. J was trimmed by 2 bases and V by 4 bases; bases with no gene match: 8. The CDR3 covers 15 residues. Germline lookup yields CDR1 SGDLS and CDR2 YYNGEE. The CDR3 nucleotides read TGTGCCAGCAGCCAGGGGGTCGGGGAAAACACTGAAGCTTTCTTT. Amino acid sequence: CASSQGVGENTEAFF.

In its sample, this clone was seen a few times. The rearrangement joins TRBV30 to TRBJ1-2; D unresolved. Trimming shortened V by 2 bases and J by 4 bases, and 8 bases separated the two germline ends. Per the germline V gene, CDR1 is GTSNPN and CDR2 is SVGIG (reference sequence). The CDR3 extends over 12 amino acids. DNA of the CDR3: TGTGCCTGGAGTCCTAACCTCTATGGCTACACCTTC. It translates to CAWSPNLYGYTF. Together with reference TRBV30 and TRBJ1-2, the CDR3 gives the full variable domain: SQTIHQWPATLVQPVGSPLSLECTVEGTSNPNLYWYRQAAGRGLQLLFYSVGIGQISSEVPQNLSASRPQDRQFILSSKKLLLSDSGFYLCAWSPNLYGYTFGSGTRLTVV.

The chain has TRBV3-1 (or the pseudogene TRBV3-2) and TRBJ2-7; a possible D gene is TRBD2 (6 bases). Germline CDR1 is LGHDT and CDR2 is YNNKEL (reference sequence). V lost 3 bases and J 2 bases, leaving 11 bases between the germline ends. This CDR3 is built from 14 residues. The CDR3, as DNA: TGTGCCAGCAGCCAGATGGGGGGTCCCTACGAGCAGTACTTC. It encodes CASSQMGGPYEQYF.

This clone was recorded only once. CDR3 in DNA: TGTGCCAGCAGTGAAACAGTTAGCAATCAGCCCCAGCATTTT. Translating it yields CASSETVSNQPQHF. The chain recombines TRBV2 with TRBJ1-5, with unresolved D. From germline, CDR1 is SNHLY and CDR2 FYNNEI. V lost 2 bases to trimming and J lost 0 bases, with 5 bases between them. The CDR3 runs 14 residues. The entire variable domain, with the rest obtained from reference TRBV2 and TRBJ1-5, is as follows: EPEVTQTPSHQVTQMGQEVILRCVPISNHLYFYWYRQILGQKVEFLVSFYNNEISEKSEIFDDQFSVERPDGSNFTLKIRSTKLEDSAMYFCASSETVSNQPQHFGDGTRLSIL.

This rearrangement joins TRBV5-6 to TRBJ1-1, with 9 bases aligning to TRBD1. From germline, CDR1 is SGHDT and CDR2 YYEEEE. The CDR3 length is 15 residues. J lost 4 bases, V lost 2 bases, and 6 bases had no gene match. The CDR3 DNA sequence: TGTGCCAGCAGCTTCTCCGGGACAGGGTTCACTGAAGCTTTCTTT. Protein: CASSFSGTGFTEAFF.

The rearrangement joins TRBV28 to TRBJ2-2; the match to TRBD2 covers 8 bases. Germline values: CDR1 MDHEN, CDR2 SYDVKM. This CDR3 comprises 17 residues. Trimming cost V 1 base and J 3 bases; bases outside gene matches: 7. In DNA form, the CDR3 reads TGTGCCAGCAGTTTATTGGCCTCCGGGAGGGACACCGGGGAGCTGTTTTTT. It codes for CASSLLASGRDTGELFF.

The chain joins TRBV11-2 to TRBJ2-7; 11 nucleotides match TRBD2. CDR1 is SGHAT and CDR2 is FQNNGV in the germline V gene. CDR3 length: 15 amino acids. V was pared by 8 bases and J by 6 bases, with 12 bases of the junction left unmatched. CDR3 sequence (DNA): TGTGCCAGCTCCCCCCTGTCACTAGCGGGAGCCGAGCAGTACTTC. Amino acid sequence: CASSPLSLAGAEQYF.

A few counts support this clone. The CDR3, as DNA: TGTGCCAGCAGCTTAAATCCGGGACAGGGGGCCTACAATGAGCAGTTCTTC. This translates into CASSLNPGQGAYNEQFF. This sequence joins TRBV11-2 and TRBJ2-1; 11 nucleotides agree with TRBD1. The CDR3 runs to 17 residues. J was trimmed by 2 bases and V by 2 bases; bases with no gene match: 5. Germline CDR1 and CDR2: SGHAT and FQNNGV.

The CDR3 region is CASSLLISGGGDTQYF. CDR3 DNA: TGCGCCAGCAGCTTGTTGATTAGCGGGGGTGGAGATACGCAGTATTTT. The V call is TRBV5-1, the J call TRBJ2-3, with 9 positions matching TRBD2. Trimming at V came to 1 base and at J to 5 bases, leaving 8 bases not matched to a gene. The germline gives CDR1 SGHRS, CDR2 YFSETQ. The CDR3 is made up of 16 amino acids.

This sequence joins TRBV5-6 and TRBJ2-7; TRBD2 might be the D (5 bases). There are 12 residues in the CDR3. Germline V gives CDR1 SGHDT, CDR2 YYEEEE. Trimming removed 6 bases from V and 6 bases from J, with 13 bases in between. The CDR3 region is CASNPVGGEQYF. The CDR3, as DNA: TGTGCCAGCAACCCGGTCGGAGGCGAGCAGTACTTC.

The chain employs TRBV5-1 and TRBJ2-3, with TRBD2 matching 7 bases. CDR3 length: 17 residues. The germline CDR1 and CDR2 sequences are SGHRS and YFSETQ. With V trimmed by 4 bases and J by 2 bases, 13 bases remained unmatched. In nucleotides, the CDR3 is TGCGCCAGCAGCGCCTTCCTGACTAGCAGACACACAGATACGCAGTATTTT. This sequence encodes CASSAFLTSRHTDTQYF.

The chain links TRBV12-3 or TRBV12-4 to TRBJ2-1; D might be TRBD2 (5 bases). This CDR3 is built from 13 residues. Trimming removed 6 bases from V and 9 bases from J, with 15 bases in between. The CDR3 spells CASSLGLFGEQFF. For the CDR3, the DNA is TGTGCCAGCAGCCTAGGACTTTTTGGTGAGCAGTTCTTC.

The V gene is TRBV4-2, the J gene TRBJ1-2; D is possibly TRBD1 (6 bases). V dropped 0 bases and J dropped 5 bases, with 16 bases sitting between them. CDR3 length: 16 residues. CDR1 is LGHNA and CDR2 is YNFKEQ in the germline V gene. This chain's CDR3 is CASSQERTEVLYGYTF. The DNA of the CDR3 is TGTGCCAGCAGCCAAGAGCGGACAGAGGTTTTATATGGCTACACCTTC.

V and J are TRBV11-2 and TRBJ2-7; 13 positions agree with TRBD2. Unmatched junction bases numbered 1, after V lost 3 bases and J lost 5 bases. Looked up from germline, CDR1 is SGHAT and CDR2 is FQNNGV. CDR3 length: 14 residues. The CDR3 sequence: CASSFGLAGDEQYF. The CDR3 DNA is TGTGCCAGCAGCTTCGGACTAGCGGGAGACGAGCAGTACTTC.

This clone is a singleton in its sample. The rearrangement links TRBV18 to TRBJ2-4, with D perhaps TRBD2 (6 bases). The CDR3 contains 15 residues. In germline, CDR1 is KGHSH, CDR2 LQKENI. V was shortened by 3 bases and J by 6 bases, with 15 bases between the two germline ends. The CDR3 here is CASSPSSRGVNIQYF. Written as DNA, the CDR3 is TGTGCCAGCTCACCCTCTTCGCGGGGAGTAAACATTCAGTACTTC.

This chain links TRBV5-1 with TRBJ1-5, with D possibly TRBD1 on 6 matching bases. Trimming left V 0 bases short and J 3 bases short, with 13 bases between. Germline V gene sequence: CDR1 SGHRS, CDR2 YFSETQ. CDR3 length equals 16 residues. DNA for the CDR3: TGCGCCAGCAGCTTGGGGACCGGGGGGCTCAATCAGCCCCAGCATTTT. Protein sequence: CASSLGTGGLNQPQHF.